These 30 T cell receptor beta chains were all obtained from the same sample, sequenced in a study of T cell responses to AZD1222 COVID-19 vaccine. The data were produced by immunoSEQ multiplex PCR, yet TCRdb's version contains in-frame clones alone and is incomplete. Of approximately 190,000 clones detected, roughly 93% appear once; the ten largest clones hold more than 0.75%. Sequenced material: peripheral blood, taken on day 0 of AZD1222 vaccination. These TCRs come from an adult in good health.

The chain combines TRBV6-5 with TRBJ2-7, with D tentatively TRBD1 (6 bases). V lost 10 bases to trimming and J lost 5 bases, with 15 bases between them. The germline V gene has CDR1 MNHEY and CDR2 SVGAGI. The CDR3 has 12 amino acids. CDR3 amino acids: CATKQGVHEQYF. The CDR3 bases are TGTGCCACCAAACAGGGTGTCCACGAGCAGTACTTC.

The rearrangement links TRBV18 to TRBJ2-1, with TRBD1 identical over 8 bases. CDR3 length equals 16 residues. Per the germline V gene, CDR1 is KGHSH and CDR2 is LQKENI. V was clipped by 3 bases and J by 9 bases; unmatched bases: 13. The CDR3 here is CASSPLRQGKFIEQFF. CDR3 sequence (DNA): TGTGCCAGCTCACCCTTGAGACAGGGGAAATTTATTGAGCAGTTCTTC.

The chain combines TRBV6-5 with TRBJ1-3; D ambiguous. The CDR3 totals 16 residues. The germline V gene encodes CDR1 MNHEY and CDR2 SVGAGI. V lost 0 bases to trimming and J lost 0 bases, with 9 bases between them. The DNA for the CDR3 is TGTGCCAGCAGTTACTCACGGGATACCTCTGGAAACACCATATATTTT. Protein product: CASSYSRDTSGNTIYF.

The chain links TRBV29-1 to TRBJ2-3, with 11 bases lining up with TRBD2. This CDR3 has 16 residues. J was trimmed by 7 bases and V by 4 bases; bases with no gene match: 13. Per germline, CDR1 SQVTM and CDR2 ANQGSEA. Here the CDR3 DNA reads TGCAGCGTTGTGGGGTTGGTGACTAGCGGGACTAATACGCAGTATTTT. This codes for CSVVGLVTSGTNTQYF.

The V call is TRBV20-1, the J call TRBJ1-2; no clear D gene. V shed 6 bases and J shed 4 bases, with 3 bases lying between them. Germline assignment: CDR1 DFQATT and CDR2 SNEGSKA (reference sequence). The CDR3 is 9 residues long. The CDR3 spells CSAPYGYTF. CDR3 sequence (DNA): TGCAGTGCGCCCTATGGCTACACCTTC.

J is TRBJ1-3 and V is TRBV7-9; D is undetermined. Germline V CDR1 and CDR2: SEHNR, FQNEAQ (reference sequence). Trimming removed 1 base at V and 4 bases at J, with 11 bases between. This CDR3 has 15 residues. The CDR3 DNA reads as TGTGCCAGCAGCTTAGAATCTTCGGGGGGAAACACCATATATTTT. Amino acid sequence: CASSLESSGGNTIYF.

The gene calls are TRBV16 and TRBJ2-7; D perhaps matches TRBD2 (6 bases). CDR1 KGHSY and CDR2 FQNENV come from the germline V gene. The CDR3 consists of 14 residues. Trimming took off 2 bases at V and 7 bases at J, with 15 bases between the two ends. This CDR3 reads CASSQPAPGVEQYF. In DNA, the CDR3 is TGTGCCAGCAGCCAACCGGCCCCGGGGGTTGAGCAGTACTTC. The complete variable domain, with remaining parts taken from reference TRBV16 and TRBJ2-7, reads GEEVAQTPKHLVRGEGQKAKLYCAPIKGHSYVFWYQQVLKNEFKFLISFQNENVFDETGMPKERFSAKCLPNSPCSLEIQATKLEDSAVYFCASSQPAPGVEQYFGPGTRLTVT.

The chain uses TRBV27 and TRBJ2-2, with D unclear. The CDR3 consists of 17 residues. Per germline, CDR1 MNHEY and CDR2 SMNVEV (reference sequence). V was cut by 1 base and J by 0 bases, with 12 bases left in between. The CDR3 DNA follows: TGTGCCAGCAGTTTATTGGGCCCCCTTTCGAACACCGGGGAGCTGTTTTTT. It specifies CASSLLGPLSNTGELFF.

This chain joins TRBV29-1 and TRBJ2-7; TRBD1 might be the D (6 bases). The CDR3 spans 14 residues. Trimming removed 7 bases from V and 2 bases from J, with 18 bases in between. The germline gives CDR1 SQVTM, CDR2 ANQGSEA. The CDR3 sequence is CSASPGHVPYEQYF. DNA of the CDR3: TGCAGCGCCAGCCCGGGACACGTTCCCTACGAGCAGTACTTC.

In nucleotides, the CDR3 is TGTGCCAGCTCCTCGGACAACTTTATTCAGCCCCAGCATTTT. Amino acid sequence: CASSSDNFIQPQHF. The rearrangement uses TRBV18 and TRBJ1-5, with a possible D match to TRBD1 (5 bases). This CDR3 comprises 14 residues. V lost 6 bases and J 6 bases, leaving 15 bases between the germline ends. Germline V lookup: CDR1 KGHSH, CDR2 LQKENI.

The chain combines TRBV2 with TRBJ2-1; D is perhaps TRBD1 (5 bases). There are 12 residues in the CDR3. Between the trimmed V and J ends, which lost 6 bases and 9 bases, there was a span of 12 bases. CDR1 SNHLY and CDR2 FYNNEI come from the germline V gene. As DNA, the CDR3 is TGTGCCAGCAGACCCCTAGGGGTTGAGCAGTTCTTC. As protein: CASRPLGVEQFF.

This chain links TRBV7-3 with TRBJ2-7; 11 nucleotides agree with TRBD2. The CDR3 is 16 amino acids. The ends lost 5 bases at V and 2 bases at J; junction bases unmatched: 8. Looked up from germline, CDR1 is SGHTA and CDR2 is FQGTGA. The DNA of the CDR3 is TGTGCCAGCAGCGTTAACCCTAGCGGGAGGACCTACGAGCAGTACTTC. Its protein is CASSVNPSGRTYEQYF.

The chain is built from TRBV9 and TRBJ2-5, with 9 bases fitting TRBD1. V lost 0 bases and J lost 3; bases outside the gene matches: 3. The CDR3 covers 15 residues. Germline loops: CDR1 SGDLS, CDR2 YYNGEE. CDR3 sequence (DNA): TGTGCCAGCAGCGTAGGGGGACAGGGCGAAGAGACCCAGTACTTC. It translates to CASSVGGQGEETQYF.

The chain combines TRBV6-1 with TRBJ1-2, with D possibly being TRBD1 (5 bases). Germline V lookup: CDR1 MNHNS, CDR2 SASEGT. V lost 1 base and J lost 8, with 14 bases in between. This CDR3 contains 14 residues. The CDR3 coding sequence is TGTGCCAGCAGTGAAGATTTAGGAGGGGTCGGCTACACCTTC. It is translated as CASSEDLGGVGYTF.

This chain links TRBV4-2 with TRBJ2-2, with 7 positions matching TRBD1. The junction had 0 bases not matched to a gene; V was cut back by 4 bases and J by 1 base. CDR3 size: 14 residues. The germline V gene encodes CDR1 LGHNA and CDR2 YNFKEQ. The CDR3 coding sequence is TGTGCCAGCAGCCCAGGGGGGAACACCGGGGAGCTGTTTTTT. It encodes CASSPGGNTGELFF.

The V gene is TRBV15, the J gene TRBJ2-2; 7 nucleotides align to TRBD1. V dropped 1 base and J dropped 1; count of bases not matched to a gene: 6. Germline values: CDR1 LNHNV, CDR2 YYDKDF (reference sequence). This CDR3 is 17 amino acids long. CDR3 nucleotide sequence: TGTGCCACCAGCAGAGGTCGCCGGACAGGGAACACCGGGGAGCTGTTTTTT. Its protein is CATSRGRRTGNTGELFF.

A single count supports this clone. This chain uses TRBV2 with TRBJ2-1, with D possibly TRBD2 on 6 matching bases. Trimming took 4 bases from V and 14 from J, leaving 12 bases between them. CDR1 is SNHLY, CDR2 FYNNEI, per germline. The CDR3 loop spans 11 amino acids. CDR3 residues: CASSAQTRKFF. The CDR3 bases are TGTGCCAGCAGTGCCCAGACTAGAAAGTTCTTC.

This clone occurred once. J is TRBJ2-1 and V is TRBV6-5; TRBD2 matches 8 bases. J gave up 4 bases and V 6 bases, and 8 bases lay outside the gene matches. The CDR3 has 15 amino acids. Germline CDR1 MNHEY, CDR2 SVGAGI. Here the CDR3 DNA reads TGTGCCAGCAGCCTAGCGGGCGGTCAGTACAATGAGCAGTTCTTC. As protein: CASSLAGGQYNEQFF.

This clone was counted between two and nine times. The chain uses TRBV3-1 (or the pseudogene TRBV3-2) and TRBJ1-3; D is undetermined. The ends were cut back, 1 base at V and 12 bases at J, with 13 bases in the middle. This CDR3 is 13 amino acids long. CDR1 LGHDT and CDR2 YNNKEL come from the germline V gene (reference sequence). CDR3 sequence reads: CASSQAHKGHIYF. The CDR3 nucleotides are TGTGCCAGCAGCCAAGCCCATAAAGGTCACATATATTTT.

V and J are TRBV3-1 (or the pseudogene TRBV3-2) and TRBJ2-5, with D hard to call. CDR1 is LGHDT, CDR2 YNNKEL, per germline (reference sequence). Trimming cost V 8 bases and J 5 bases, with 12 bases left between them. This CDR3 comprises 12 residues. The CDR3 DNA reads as TGTGCCAGCGGTGGCCTCGGGGAGACCCAGTACTTC. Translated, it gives CASGGLGETQYF.

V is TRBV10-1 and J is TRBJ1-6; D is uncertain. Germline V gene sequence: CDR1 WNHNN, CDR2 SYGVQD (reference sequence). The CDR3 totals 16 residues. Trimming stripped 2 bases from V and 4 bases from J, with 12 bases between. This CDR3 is CASSENFLRYNSPLHF. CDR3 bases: TGCGCCAGCAGTGAGAACTTCCTAAGGTATAATTCACCCCTCCACTTT.

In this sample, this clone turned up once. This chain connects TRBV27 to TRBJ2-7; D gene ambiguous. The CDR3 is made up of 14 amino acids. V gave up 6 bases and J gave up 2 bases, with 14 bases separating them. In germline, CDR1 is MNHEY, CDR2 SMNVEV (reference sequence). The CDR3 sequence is CASRLLFRTYEQYF. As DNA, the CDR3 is TGTGCCAGCAGATTACTTTTCAGGACCTACGAGCAGTACTTC.

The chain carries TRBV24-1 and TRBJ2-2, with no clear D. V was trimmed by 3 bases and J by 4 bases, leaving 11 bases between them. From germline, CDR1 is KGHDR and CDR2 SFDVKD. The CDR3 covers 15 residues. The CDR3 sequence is CATSDPRTSTGELFF. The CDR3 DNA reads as TGTGCCACCAGTGATCCACGGACCAGCACCGGGGAGCTGTTTTTT.

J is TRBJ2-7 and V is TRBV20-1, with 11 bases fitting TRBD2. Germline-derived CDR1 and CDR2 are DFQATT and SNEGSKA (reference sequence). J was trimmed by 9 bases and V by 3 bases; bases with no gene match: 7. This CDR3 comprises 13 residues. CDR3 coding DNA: TGCAGTGCTAGTTTTAGCGGGAGGGCCGGGCAGTACTTC. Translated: CSASFSGRAGQYF.

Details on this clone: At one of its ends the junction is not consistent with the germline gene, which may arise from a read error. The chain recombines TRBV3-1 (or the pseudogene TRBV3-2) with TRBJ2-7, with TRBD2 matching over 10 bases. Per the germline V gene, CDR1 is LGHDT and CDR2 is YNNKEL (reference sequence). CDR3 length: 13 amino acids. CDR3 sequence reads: CASSQGLAGAPDF. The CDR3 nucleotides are TGTGCCAGCAGCCAAGGTCTAGCGGGGGCCCCGGACTTC.

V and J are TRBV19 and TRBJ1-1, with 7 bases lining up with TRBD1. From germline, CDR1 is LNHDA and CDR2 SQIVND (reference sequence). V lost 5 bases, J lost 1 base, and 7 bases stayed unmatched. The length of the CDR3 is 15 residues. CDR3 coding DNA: TGTGCCAGTAGTGTCAAACCAGGGGGGAACACTGAAGCTTTCTTT. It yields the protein CASSVKPGGNTEAFF.

The CDR3 DNA reads TGTGCCACCAGTGATTTGAGCTGGGGTGGCTACACCTTC. This sequence encodes CATSDLSWGGYTF. The chain employs TRBV24-1 and TRBJ1-2, with D hard to call. This CDR3 spans 13 amino acids. Trimming stripped 0 bases from V and 7 bases from J, with 8 bases between. Germline assignment: CDR1 KGHDR and CDR2 SFDVKD.

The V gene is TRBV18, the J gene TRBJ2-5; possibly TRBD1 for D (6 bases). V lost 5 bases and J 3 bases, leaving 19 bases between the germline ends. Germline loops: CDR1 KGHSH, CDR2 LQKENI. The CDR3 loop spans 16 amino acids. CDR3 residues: CASSAVDSLIKETQYF. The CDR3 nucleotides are TGTGCCAGCTCAGCGGTGGACAGCCTGATCAAAGAGACCCAGTACTTC.

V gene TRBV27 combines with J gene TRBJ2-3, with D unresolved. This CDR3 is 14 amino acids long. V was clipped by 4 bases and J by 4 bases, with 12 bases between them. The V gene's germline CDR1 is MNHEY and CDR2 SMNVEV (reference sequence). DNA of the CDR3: TGTGCCAGCAGTTCAAGAACTCTCGCAGATACGCAGTATTTT. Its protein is CASSSRTLADTQYF.

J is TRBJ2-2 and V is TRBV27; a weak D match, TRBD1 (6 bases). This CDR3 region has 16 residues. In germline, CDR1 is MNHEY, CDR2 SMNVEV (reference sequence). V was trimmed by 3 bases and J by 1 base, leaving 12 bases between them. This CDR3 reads CASSLPGGQNTGELFF. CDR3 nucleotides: TGTGCCAGCAGTTTGCCTGGGGGACAGAACACCGGGGAGCTGTTTTTT.